The 32 T cell receptor beta chains listed next were all sequenced from one sample in a study of technical replicates of blood from several donors. Libraries were prepared by immunoSEQ multiplex PCR; TCRdb keeps only in-frame clonotypes and omits some of them. Among 60,000 to 70,000 clones listed, 95% to 98% were seen once. Source material: T cells isolated from PBMCs. The source of these receptors is a human donor in good health.

V gene TRBV2 combines with J gene TRBJ2-2; D not resolved. The CDR3 runs 14 residues. Trimming left V 7 bases short and J 1 base short, with 10 bases between. Germline CDR1 and CDR2: SNHLY and FYNNEI. In DNA form, the CDR3 reads TGTGCCAGCACCAGGCCCGGGAACACCGGGGAGCTGTTTTTT. The encoded protein is CASTRPGNTGELFF.

This sequence joins TRBV27 and TRBJ2-5; 9 bases fit TRBD2. The CDR3 spans 16 residues. V dropped 5 bases and J dropped 1; count of bases not matched to a gene: 8. In germline, CDR1 is MNHEY, CDR2 SMNVEV (reference sequence). CDR3 loop: CASSRLAGEIQETQYF. The CDR3, as DNA: TGTGCCAGCAGTAGGTTAGCGGGGGAGATCCAAGAGACCCAGTACTTC.

This clone was counted a single time. The chain recombines TRBV5-6 with TRBJ1-1; no firm D call. The CDR3 is 15 residues long. Trimming took off 4 bases at V and 4 bases at J, with 17 bases between the two ends. Germline loops: CDR1 SGHDT, CDR2 YYEEEE. In DNA, the CDR3 is TGTGCCAGCAGCCATACGCGAGGCCTGGCCACTGAAGCTTTCTTT. Translation gives CASSHTRGLATEAFF.

The rearrangement uses TRBV5-1 and TRBJ1-1; 7 nucleotides match TRBD1. The CDR3 runs to 15 residues. Germline CDR1 SGHRS, CDR2 YFSETQ. V lost 3 bases to trimming and J lost 1 base; unmatched junction nucleotides: 6. CDR3 DNA sequence: TGCGCCAGCAGCTGGGGGGACAGTTGGAACACTGAAGCTTTCTTT. Encoded protein: CASSWGDSWNTEAFF.

V gene TRBV4-1 combines with J gene TRBJ2-1; TRBD2 matches 10 bases. This CDR3 contains 15 residues. V shed 4 bases, J shed 9 bases, and the junction held 9 bases outside the gene matches. The germline V gene encodes CDR1 MGHRA and CDR2 YSYEKL. CDR3 bases: TGCGCCAGCAGCCCCTCTAGCGGGAGTACTCTTGAGCAGTTCTTC. Translating it yields CASSPSSGSTLEQFF.

The chain combines TRBV7-9 with TRBJ2-1; D unresolved. CDR1 and CDR2 from the germline V gene are SEHNR and FQNEAQ (reference sequence). CDR3 length: 17 residues. V lost 2 bases to trimming and J lost 3 bases, with 17 bases between them. The CDR3, as DNA: TGTGCCAGCAGCTTAAACCGCCTCGGTGAAATCTACAATGAGCAGTTCTTC. The encoded protein is CASSLNRLGEIYNEQFF.

The V call is TRBV9, the J call TRBJ1-1; 10 bases agree with TRBD1. Germline CDR1 is SGDLS and CDR2 is YYNGEE. The CDR3 covers 12 residues. The junction had 0 bases not matched to a gene; V was cut back by 2 bases and J by 8 bases. The CDR3 region is CASSVTGGEAFF. DNA of the CDR3: TGTGCCAGCAGCGTGACAGGGGGCGAAGCTTTCTTT.

The V gene is TRBV5-6, the J gene TRBJ1-2; 8 positions match TRBD1. This CDR3 has 14 residues. Trimming removed 6 bases from V and 8 bases from J; junction bases left unmatched: 12. Germline values: CDR1 SGHDT, CDR2 YYEEEE. CDR3 in DNA: TGTGCCAGCACCGTGACAGGGGCTAAGTGGGGCTACACCTTC. Amino acids: CASTVTGAKWGYTF.

This chain connects TRBV7-9 to TRBJ2-7, with 8 positions matching TRBD1. Germline CDR1 reads SEHNR; CDR2 reads FQNEAQ (reference sequence). V lost 5 bases and J lost 0; bases outside the gene matches: 9. The CDR3 is 16 residues long. Here the CDR3 DNA reads TGTGCCAGCAGCCATAGCCGGGACAGGAGCTCCTACGAGCAGTACTTC. The encoded protein is CASSHSRDRSSYEQYF.

This sequence joins TRBV4-1 and TRBJ2-1, with D tentatively TRBD1 (6 bases). Trimming took off 4 bases at V and 6 bases at J, with 10 bases between the two ends. Germline CDR1 reads MGHRA; CDR2 reads YSYEKL. There are 13 residues in the CDR3. The CDR3 DNA sequence: TGCGCCAGCAGCCTTGTACAGGGCAATGAGCAGTTCTTC. Amino acid sequence: CASSLVQGNEQFF.

The chain is built from TRBV5-1 and TRBJ1-1; D is perhaps TRBD1 (5 bases). Germline V gene data show CDR1 as SGHRS and CDR2 as YFSETQ. Trimming removed 3 bases from V and 4 bases from J, with 13 bases in between. The CDR3 sequence is 14 residues long. CDR3 in DNA: TGCGCCAGCAGCTCTTCAGGGTCCCCCACTGAAGCTTTCTTT. It encodes CASSSSGSPTEAFF.

The chain uses TRBV7-2 and TRBJ2-1; D unresolved. The V gene lost 7 bases and the J gene lost 1 base, with 11 bases spanning the gap. Germline V gives CDR1 SGHTA, CDR2 FQGNSA. This CDR3 has 14 residues. The CDR3 here is CASNNPSSYNEQFF. For the CDR3, the DNA is TGTGCCAGCAACAATCCTAGTTCCTACAATGAGCAGTTCTTC.

The rearrangement links TRBV11-2 to TRBJ2-4; weak D call: TRBD1 (6 bases). V lost 1 base to trimming and J lost 8 bases, with 15 bases between them. The CDR3 sequence is 15 residues long. Germline V CDR1 and CDR2: SGHAT, FQNNGV. Here the CDR3 DNA reads TGTGCCAGCAGCTTAGTTCGAGGACAGTGGGACATTCAGTACTTC. This gives the protein CASSLVRGQWDIQYF.

The rearrangement joins TRBV2 to TRBJ1-1; no firm D call. Germline loops: CDR1 SNHLY, CDR2 FYNNEI. With 5 bases removed from V and 5 bases from J, the gap between germline ends came to 6 bases. This CDR3 has 11 amino acids. CDR3 in amino acids: CASSPRTEAFF. The CDR3 bases are TGTGCCAGCAGTCCTCGTACTGAAGCTTTCTTT.

The chain recombines TRBV27 with TRBJ2-7; the D gene is possibly TRBD1 (6 bases). Looked up from germline, CDR1 is MNHEY and CDR2 is SMNVEV (reference sequence). This CDR3 is 16 amino acids long. Trimming stripped 5 bases from V and 3 bases from J, with 20 bases between. In nucleotides, the CDR3 is TGTGCCAGCAGTGCCGGGTCCCCGGGACAATACTACGAGCAGTACTTC. Translated, it gives CASSAGSPGQYYEQYF.

CDR3 sequence (DNA): TGTGCCAGCAGCGACGTCGGAGTAGAGGGCTACACCTTC. Amino acids: CASSDVGVEGYTF. The chain joins TRBV6-5 to TRBJ1-2; D gene unclear. Germline CDR1 reads MNHEY; CDR2 reads SVGAGI. The CDR3 consists of 13 residues. Trimming removed 6 bases at V and 8 bases at J, with 16 bases between.

In the case of this clone: Other DNA sequences in this specimen translate into the identical CDR3. This sequence joins TRBV9 and TRBJ2-1, with a weak D call TRBD2 (6 bases). The CDR3 covers 15 residues. Germline CDR1 is SGDLS and CDR2 is YYNGEE. V was clipped by 0 bases and J by 1 base, with 8 bases between them. The CDR3 DNA follows: TGTGCCAGCAGCGTAGCGGGGGAGTCCTACAATGAGCAGTTCTTC. Translating it yields CASSVAGESYNEQFF.

CDR3 bases: TGTGCCATCAGCGGGACAGGGGACGAAGCTTTCTTT. It translates to CAISGTGDEAFF. The chain has TRBV10-3 and TRBJ1-1; 10 nucleotides agree with TRBD1. Germline CDR1 ENHRY, CDR2 SYGVKD. V lost 6 bases and J lost 8; bases outside the gene matches: 3. The CDR3 is 12 residues long.

This chain joins TRBV29-1 and TRBJ2-1; D might be TRBD2 (5 bases). Trimming pared 3 bases from V and 0 bases from J, leaving 9 bases between. Germline values: CDR1 SQVTM, CDR2 ANQGSEA. The CDR3 loop spans 14 amino acids. The CDR3 loop is CSVDARGSYNEQFF. The CDR3 DNA sequence: TGCAGCGTTGACGCCCGGGGCTCCTACAATGAGCAGTTCTTC.

The table lists this clone with a few counts. The chain links TRBV15 to TRBJ1-1; D is possibly TRBD1 (6 bases). Per germline, CDR1 LNHNV and CDR2 YYDKDF (reference sequence). This CDR3 contains 16 residues. Trimming removed 1 base at V and 0 bases at J, with 12 bases between. This chain's CDR3 is CATSRGTEWVNTEAFF. The CDR3 DNA follows: TGTGCCACCAGCAGAGGGACAGAGTGGGTGAACACTGAAGCTTTCTTT.

The rearrangement uses TRBV6-4 and TRBJ1-3; weak D call: TRBD1 (6 bases). Between the trimmed V and J ends, which lost 3 bases and 3 bases, there was a span of 9 bases. CDR3 length equals 14 residues. Germline CDR1 and CDR2: MRHNA and SNTAGT. This chain's CDR3 is CASSEQGNGNTIYF. The CDR3 nucleotides are TGTGCCAGCAGTGAGCAGGGGAATGGAAACACCATATATTTT.

The rearrangement uses TRBV6-5 and TRBJ2-1; 10 bases match TRBD1. The V gene's germline CDR1 is MNHEY and CDR2 SVGAGI. There are 11 residues in the CDR3. Trimming cost V 8 bases and J 9 bases; bases outside gene matches: 1. In nucleotides, the CDR3 is TGTGCCAGCGGGACAGGGGCTGAGCAGTTCTTC. Its translation is CASGTGAEQFF.

The chain couples TRBV19 to TRBJ1-1, with 10 bases lining up with TRBD1. Germline V CDR1 and CDR2: LNHDA, SQIVND (reference sequence). The CDR3 loop spans 16 amino acids. V dropped 3 bases and J dropped 1; count of bases not matched to a gene: 5. The CDR3 bases are TGTGCCAGTAGTATTGGGACAGGGGAATCGAACACTGAAGCTTTCTTT. Residues: CASSIGTGESNTEAFF.

J is TRBJ2-5 and V is TRBV7-9, with D possibly matching TRBD1 (5 bases). The V and J ends lost 1 base and 4 bases respectively, with 7 bases between them. The CDR3 sequence is 13 residues long. CDR1 and CDR2 (germline): SEHNR, FQNEAQ (reference sequence). CDR3 bases: TGTGCCAGCAGCTTAGGACAGTTAGAGACCCAGTACTTC. This translates into CASSLGQLETQYF.

This chain links TRBV6-5 with TRBJ2-7; 10 nucleotides agree with TRBD2. Germline V gene lookup returns CDR1 MNHEY and CDR2 SVGAGI. This CDR3 is 15 amino acids long. V lost 5 bases to trimming and J lost 1 base; unmatched junction nucleotides: 5. The CDR3 spells CASSTPAGGSYEQYF. In DNA, the CDR3 is TGTGCCAGCAGTACACCAGCGGGAGGGTCCTACGAGCAGTACTTC.

The V call is TRBV25-1, the J call TRBJ2-7; 8 nucleotides align to TRBD2. The CDR3 spans 15 residues. In germline, CDR1 is MGHDK, CDR2 SYGVNS. J gave up 3 bases and V 2 bases, and 6 bases lay outside the gene matches. For the CDR3, the DNA is TGTGCCAGCAGTGAAGGGGCGGGAGGAATCTACGAGCAGTACTTC. The encoded protein is CASSEGAGGIYEQYF.

The chain is built from TRBV23-1 and TRBJ1-1; no clear D. TRBV23-1 is labeled an ORF, and its function is uncertain. This CDR3 has 14 residues. Between the trimmed V and J ends, which lost 2 bases and 6 bases, there was a span of 13 bases. CDR3 in amino acids: CASSQPPLCAEAFF. CDR3 nucleotides: TGCGCCAGCAGTCAACCCCCCCTCTGTGCTGAAGCTTTCTTT.

This chain connects TRBV30 to TRBJ1-1, with unresolved D. The CDR3 has 13 amino acids. V was shortened by 2 bases and J by 1 base, with 8 bases between the two germline ends. Germline V CDR1 and CDR2: GTSNPN, SVGIG (reference sequence). The CDR3 DNA reads as TGTGCCTGGAGTTCTCAGGAGAACACTGAAGCTTTCTTT. Translated: CAWSSQENTEAFF.

The rearrangement joins TRBV4-2 to TRBJ2-7, with TRBD2 matching 12 bases. The junction had 4 bases not matched to a gene; V was cut back by 3 bases and J by 1 base. CDR1 is LGHNA, CDR2 YNFKEQ, per germline. The CDR3 has 16 residues. This CDR3 is CASSHMTSGSSYEQYF. The DNA of the CDR3 is TGTGCCAGCAGCCATATGACTAGCGGGAGTTCCTACGAGCAGTACTTC.

V and J are TRBV12-5 and TRBJ2-3; 7 nucleotides agree with TRBD2. The CDR3 length is 15 residues. Losses at the gene ends were 0 bases for V and 0 bases for J; bases not matched to a gene: 0. Germline V CDR1 and CDR2: LGHNT, FRNRAP. DNA of the CDR3: TGTGCTAGTGGTTTGGTCGGGGGGAGCACAGATACGCAGTATTTT. Its protein is CASGLVGGSTDTQYF.

This chain joins TRBV7-2 and TRBJ2-7, with 8 bases that match TRBD1. CDR3 length: 14 residues. Germline V gene lookup returns CDR1 SGHTA and CDR2 FQGNSA. V lost 9 bases, J lost 1 base, and 8 bases stayed unmatched. The DNA of the CDR3 is TGTGCCAGTCTACCGGGACAGGCGTCCTACGAGCAGTACTTC. Its translation is CASLPGQASYEQYF.

The genes are TRBV5-1 and TRBJ2-1, with a tentative D call TRBD2 (5 bases). CDR3 length equals 13 residues. Trimming removed 7 bases at V and 5 bases at J, with 13 bases between. Germline CDR1 is SGHRS and CDR2 is YFSETQ. For the CDR3, the DNA is TGCGCCAGCGACACAGAGGGAAACAATGAGCAGTTCTTC. Its translation is CASDTEGNNEQFF. The entire variable domain, with the rest obtained from reference TRBV5-1 and TRBJ2-1, is as follows: KAGVTQTPRYLIKTRGQQVTLSCSPISGHRSVSWYQQTPGQGLQFLFEYFSETQRNKGNFPGRFSGRQFSNSRSEMNVSTLELGDSALYLCASDTEGNNEQFFGPGTRLTVL.